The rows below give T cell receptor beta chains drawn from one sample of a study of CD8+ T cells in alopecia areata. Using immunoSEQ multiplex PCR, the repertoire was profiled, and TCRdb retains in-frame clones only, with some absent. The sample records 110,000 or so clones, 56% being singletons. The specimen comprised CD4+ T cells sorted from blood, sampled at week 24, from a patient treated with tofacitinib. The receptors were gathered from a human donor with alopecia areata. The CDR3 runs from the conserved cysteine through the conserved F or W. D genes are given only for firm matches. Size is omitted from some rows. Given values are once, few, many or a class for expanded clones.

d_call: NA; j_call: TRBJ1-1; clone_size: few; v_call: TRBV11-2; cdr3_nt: TGTGCCAGCAGCTTAGGGGTAACGAACACTGAAGCTTTCTTT; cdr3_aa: CASSLGVTNTEAFF
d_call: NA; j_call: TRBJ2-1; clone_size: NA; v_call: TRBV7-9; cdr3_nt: TGTGCCAGCAGCATCCAGGGGTCGGACAATGAGCAGTTCTTC; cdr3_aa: CASSIQGSDNEQFF
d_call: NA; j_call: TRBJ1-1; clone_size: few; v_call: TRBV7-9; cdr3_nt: TGTGCCAGCAGCCCCCGAGTTGGAAGGACTGAAGCTTTCTTT; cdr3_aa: CASSPRVGRTEAFF
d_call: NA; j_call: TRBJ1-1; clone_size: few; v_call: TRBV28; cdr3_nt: TGTGCCAGCAGTGGGGGGCTGGTGGACACTGAAGCTTTCTTT; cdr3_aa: CASSGGLVDTEAFF
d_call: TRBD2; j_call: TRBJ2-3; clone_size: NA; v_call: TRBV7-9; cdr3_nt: TGTGCCAGCAGCCCGACTAGCGGGGGGGCAACAGATACGCAGTATTTT; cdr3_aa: CASSPTSGGATDTQYF
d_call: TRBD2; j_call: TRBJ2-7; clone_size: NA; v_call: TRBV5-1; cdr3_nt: TGCGCCAGCAGCTCCGGGGGGTATACCTACGAGCAGTACTTC; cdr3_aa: CASSSGGYTYEQYF
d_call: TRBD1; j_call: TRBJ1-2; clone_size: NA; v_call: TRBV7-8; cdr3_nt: TGTGCCAGCAGCCTAGGACAGGGGCTGGGGAGCACCTTC; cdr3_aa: CASSLGQGLGSTF
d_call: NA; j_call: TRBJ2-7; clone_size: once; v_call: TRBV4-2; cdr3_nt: TGTGCCAGCAGCCAAGGTTTTACCTACGAGCAGTACTTC; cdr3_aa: CASSQGFTYEQYF
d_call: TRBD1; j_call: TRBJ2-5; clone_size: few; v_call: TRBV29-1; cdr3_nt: TGCAGCGCAGACAGGGGATATTCGGAGACCCAGTACTTC; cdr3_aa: CSADRGYSETQYF
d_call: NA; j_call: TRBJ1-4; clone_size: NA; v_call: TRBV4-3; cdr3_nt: TGCGCCAGCAGCCAAGATTCCACTAATGAAAAACTGTTTTTT; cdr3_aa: CASSQDSTNEKLFF
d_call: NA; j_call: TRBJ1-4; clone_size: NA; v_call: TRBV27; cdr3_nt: TGTGCCAGCAGTTTCTCCTTACGGGGAAAACTGTTTTTT; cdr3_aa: CASSFSLRGKLFF
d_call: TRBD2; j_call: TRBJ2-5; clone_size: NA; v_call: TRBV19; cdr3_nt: TGTGCCAGTAAAGATAGCGGGGGGACACAAGAGACCCAGTACTTC; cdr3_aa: CASKDSGGTQETQYF
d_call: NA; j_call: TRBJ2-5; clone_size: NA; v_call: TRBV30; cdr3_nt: TGTGCCTGGAGCCGCGAGGGGAGGGAGACCCAGTACTTC; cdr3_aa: CAWSREGRETQYF
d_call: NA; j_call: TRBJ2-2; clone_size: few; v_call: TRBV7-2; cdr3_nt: TGTGCCAGCAGCTTAGAGAGTGGGTCCGGGGAGCTGTTTTTT; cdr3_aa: CASSLESGSGELFF
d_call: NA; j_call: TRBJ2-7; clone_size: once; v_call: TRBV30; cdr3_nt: TGTGCCTGGAGTGCCGGCTACGAGCAGTACTTC; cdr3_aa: CAWSAGYEQYF
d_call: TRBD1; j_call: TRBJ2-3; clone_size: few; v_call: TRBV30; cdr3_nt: TGTGCCTGGAAACTACGAGGACAGGGGGCCGGAGATACGCAGTATTTT; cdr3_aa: CAWKLRGQGAGDTQYF
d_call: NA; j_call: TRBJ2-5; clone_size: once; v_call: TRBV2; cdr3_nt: TGTGCCAGCAGTGAACCCATCCAGGGGACCCAGTACTTC; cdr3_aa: CASSEPIQGTQYF
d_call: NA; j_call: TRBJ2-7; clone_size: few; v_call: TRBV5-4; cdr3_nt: TGTGCCAGCAGCTTGGCCAATCTCGAGCAGTACTTC; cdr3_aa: CASSLANLEQYF
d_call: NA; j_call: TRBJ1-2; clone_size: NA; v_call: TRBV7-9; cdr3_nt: TGTGCCAGCAGCTTAGGGGGGGCCCTCATGCAATATGGCTACACCTTC; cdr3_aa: CASSLGGALMQYGYTF
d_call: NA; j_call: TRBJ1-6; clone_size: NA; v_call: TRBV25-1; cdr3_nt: TGTGCCAGCAGTTCAACGGGGTCCGATAATTCACCCCTCCACTTT; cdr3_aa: CASSSTGSDNSPLHF
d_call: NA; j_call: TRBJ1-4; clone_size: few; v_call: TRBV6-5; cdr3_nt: TGTGCCAGCAGCCGCGCGGGGGCAACTAATGAAAAACTGTTTTTT; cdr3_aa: CASSRAGATNEKLFF
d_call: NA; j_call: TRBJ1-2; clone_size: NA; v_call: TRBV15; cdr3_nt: TGTGCCACCAGTTCGCCTTATACTGGCTACACCTTC; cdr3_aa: CATSSPYTGYTF
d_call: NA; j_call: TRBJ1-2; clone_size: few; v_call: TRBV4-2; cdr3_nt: TGTGCCAGCAGCCCTGAGTTGGGGAACTATGGCTACACCTTC; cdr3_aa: CASSPELGNYGYTF
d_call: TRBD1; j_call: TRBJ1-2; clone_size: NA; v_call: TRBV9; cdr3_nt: TGTGCCAGCAGCGTAACTACAGGGGACGGCTACACCTTC; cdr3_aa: CASSVTTGDGYTF
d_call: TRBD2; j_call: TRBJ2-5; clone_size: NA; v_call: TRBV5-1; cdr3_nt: TGCGCCAGCAGCCCTAGCGGAGAGACCCAGTACTTC; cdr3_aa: CASSPSGETQYF
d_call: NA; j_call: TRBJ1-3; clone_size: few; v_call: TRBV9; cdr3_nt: TGTGCCAGCAGCGTAGGAGGGACCTCTGGAAACACCATATATTTT; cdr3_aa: CASSVGGTSGNTIYF
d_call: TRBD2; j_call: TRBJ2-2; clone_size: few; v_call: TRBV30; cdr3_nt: TGTGCCTGGAATGGGCTAGCGGACTGGGGGAACACCGGGGAGCTGTTTTTT; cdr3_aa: CAWNGLADWGNTGELFF
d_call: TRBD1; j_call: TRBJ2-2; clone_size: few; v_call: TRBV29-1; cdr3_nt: TGCAGCGTCCTCCCCAGGGGGAGTAACACCGGGGAGCTGTTTTTT; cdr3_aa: CSVLPRGSNTGELFF
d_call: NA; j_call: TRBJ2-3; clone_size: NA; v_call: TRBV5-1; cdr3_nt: TGCGCCAGCAGCTTCAGCTCCTCTAGCACAGATACGCAGTATTTT; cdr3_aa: CASSFSSSSTDTQYF
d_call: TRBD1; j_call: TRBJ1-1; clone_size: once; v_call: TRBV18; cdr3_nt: TGTGCCAGCTCAGCAGACAGGGAGGCTGAAGCTTTCTTT; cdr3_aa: CASSADREAEAFF
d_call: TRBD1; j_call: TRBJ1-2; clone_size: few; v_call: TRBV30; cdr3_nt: TGTGCCTGGAGTCCTATCAGGGGGCGCATAGGTGGCTACACCTTC; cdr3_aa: CAWSPIRGRIGGYTF
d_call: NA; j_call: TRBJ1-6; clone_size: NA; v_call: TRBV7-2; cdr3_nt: TGTGCCAGCAGCTTCGCACAGAATTCACCCCTCCACTTT; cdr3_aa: CASSFAQNSPLHF
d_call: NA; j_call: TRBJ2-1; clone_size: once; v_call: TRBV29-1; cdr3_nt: TGCAGCGGGATGGACAGCAATGAGCAGTTCTTC; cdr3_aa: CSGMDSNEQFF
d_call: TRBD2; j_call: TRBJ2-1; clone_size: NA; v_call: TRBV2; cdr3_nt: TGTGCCAGCAGACTTAGCGGGAACTCCTACAATGAGCAGTTCTTC; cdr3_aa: CASRLSGNSYNEQFF
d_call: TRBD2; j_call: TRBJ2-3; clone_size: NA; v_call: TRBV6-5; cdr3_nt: TGTGCCAGCAGTTTTCTCTCTAGCGGGGCGGCAGATACGCAGTATTTT; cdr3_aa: CASSFLSSGAADTQYF
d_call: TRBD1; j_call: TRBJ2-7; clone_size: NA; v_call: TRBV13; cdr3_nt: TGTGCCAGCAGCTTGGGACAGGGGACCTACGAGCAGTACTTC; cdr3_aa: CASSLGQGTYEQYF
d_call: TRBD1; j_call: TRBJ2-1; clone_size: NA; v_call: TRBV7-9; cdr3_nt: TGTGCCAGCAGCCGATGGACAGGGAGCTCCTACAATGAGCAGTTCTTC; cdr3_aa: CASSRWTGSSYNEQFF
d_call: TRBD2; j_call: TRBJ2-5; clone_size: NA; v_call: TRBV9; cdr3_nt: TGTGCCAGCAGCGTAGGTGGAGCGGGGGCGAGGGAGACCCAGTACTTC; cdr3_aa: CASSVGGAGARETQYF
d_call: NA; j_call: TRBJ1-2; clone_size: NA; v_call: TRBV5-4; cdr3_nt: TGTGCCAGCAGCTCACAGGGTGCCTCCTATGGCTACACCTTC; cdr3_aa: CASSSQGASYGYTF
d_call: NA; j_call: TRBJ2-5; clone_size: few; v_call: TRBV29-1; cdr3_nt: TGCAGCGCCGCGTCGGGGGCGAGAAGAGAGACCCAGTACTTC; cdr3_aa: CSAASGARRETQYF
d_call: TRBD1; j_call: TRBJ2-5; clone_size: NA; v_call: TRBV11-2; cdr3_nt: TGTGCCAGCAGCTTAAGGGACAGGCCTAATCGGCACCAAGAGACCCAGTACTTC; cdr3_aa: CASSLRDRPNRHQETQYF
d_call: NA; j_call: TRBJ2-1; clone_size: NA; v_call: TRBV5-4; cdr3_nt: TGTGCCAGCAGCGCCGGGACACCTAGTTCCTACAATGAGCAGTTCTTC; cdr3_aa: CASSAGTPSSYNEQFF
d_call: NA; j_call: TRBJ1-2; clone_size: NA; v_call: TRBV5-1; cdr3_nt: TGCGCCAGCAGCCCAGGGGACGGCTACACCTTC; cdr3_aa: CASSPGDGYTF
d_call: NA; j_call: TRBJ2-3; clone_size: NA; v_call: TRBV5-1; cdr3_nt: TGCGCCAGCAGCTTGGGCAGGACGACGGATACGCAGTATTTT; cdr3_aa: CASSLGRTTDTQYF
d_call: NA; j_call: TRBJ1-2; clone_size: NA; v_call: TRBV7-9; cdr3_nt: TGTGCCAGCAGCGTCGGTGGCTATGGCTACACCTTC; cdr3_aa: CASSVGGYGYTF
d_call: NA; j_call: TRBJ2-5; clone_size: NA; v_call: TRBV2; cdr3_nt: TGTGCCAGCAGTGACACCTACCAAGAGACCCAGTACTTC; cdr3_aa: CASSDTYQETQYF
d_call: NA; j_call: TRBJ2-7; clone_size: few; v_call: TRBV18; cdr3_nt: TGTGCCAGCACCCCGGAGAGCGGCCCCTACGAGCAGTACTTC; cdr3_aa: CASTPESGPYEQYF
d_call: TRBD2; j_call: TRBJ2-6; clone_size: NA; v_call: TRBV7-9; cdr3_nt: TGTGCCAGCAGCTCCGGGGGGGCTGGGGCCAACGTCCTGACTTTC; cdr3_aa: CASSSGGAGANVLTF
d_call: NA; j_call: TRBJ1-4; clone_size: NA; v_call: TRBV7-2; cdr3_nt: TGTGCCAGCAGCCCTACAGGTTTTACCGAAAAACTGTTTTTT; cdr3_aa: CASSPTGFTEKLFF
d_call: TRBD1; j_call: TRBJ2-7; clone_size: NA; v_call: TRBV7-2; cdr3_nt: TGTGCCAGCAGCTCCAGGACAGGGGGCCCCTACGAGCAGTACTTC; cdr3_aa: CASSSRTGGPYEQYF
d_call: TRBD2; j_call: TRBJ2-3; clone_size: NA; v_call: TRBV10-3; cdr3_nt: TGTGCCATCAGTGAGCGGACTAGCTGGTTTGTAGATACGCAGTATTTT; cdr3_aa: CAISERTSWFVDTQYF
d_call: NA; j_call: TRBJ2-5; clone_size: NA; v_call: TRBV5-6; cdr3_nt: TGTGCCAGCAGCTTCAAGGGGCCGGGACAAGAGACCCAGTACTTC; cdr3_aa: CASSFKGPGQETQYF
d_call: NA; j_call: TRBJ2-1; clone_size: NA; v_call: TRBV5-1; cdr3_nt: TGCGCCAGCAGCTTGACGGGCTACAATGAGCAGTTCTTC; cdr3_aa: CASSLTGYNEQFF
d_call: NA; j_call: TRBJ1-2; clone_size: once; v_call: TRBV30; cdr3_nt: TGTGCCTGGACTCGGCCGCAGTTCTATGGCTACACCTTC; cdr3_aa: CAWTRPQFYGYTF
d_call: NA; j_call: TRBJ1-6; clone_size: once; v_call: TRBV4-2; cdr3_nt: TGTGCCAGCAGCCAAGAGGTAACAGGTACTCCCCTCCACTTT; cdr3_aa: CASSQEVTGTPLHF
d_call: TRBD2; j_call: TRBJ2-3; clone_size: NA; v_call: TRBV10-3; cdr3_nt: TGTGCCATCAGTGAGTCTAAAGGACTAGCTTTCGATACGCAGTATTTT; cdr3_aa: CAISESKGLAFDTQYF
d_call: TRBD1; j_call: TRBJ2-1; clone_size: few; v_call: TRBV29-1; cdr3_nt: TGCAGCGTTGAGGTAGACAGGGGGAGTGAGCAGTTCTTC; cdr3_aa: CSVEVDRGSEQFF
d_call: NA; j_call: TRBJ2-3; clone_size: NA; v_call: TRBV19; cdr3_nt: TGTGCCAGTAGTGATCGGGGGGCTAGCACAGATACGCAGTATTTT; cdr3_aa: CASSDRGASTDTQYF
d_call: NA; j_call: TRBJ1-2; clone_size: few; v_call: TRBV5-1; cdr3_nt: TGCGCCAGCAGCTACGGGACGGCCTATGGCTACACCTTC; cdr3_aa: CASSYGTAYGYTF
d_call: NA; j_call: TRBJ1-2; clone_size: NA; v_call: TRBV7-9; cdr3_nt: TGTGCCAGTACCCCCCGGGTGTCCTCAAACTATGGCTACACCTTC; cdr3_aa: CASTPRVSSNYGYTF